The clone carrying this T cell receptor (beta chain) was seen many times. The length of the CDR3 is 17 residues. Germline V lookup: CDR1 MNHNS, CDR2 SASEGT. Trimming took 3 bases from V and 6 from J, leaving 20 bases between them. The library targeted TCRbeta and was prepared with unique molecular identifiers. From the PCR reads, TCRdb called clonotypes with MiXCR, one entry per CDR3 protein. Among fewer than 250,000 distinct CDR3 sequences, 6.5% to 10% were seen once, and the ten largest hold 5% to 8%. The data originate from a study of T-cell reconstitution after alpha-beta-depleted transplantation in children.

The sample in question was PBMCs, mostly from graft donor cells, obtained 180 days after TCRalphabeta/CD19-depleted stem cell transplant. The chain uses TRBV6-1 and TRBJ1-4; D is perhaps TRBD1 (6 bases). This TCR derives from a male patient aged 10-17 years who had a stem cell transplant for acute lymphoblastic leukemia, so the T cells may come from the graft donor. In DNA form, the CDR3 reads TGTGCCAGCAGTGACCTACCCTTCAGGGGAAGGGATGAAAAACTGTTTTTT. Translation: CASSDLPFRGRDEKLFF.